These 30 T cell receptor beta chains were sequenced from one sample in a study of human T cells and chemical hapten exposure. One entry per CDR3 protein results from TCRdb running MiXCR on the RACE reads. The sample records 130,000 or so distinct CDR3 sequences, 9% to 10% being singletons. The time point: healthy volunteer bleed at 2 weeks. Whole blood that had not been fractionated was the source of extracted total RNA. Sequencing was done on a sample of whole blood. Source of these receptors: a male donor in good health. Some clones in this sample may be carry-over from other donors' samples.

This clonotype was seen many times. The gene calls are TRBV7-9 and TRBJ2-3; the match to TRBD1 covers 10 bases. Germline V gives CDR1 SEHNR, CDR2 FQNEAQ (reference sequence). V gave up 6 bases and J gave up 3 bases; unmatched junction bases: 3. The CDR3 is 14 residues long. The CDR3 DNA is TGTGCCAGCAGGGGACAGGGGACGACAGATACGCAGTATTTT. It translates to CASRGQGTTDTQYF.

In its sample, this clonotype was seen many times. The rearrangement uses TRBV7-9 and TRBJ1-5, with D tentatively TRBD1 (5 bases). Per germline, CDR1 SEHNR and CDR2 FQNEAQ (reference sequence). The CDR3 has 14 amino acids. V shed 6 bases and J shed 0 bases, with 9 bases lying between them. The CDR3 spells CASSGGNSNQPQHF. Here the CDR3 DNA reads TGTGCCAGCAGTGGGGGTAATAGCAATCAGCCCCAGCATTTT.

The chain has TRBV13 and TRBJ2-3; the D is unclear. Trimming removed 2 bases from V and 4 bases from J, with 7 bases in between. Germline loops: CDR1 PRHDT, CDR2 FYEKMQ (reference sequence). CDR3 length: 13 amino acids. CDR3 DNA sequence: TGTGCCAGCAGCTTAACTGAGGCAGATACGCAGTATTTT. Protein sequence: CASSLTEADTQYF.

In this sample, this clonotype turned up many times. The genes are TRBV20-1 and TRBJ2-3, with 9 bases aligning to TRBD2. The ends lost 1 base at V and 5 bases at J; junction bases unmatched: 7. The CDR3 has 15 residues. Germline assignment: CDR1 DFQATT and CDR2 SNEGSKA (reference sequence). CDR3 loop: CSARGAGGPGDTQYF. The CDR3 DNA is TGCAGTGCTAGAGGGGCGGGAGGGCCTGGAGATACGCAGTATTTT.

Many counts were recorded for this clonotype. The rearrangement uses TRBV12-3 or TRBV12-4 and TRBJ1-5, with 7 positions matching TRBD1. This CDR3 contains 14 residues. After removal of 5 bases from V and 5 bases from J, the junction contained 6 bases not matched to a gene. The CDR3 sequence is CASSGDRTDQPQHF. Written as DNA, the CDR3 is TGTGCCAGCAGTGGGGACAGAACAGATCAGCCCCAGCATTTT.

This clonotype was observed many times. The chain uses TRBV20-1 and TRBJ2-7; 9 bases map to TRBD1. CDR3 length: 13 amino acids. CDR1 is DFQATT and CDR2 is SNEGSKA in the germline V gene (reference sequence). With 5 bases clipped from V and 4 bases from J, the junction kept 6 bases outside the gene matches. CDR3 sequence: CSAGGDRAYEQYF. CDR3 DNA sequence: TGCAGTGCTGGGGGGGACAGGGCATACGAGCAGTACTTC.

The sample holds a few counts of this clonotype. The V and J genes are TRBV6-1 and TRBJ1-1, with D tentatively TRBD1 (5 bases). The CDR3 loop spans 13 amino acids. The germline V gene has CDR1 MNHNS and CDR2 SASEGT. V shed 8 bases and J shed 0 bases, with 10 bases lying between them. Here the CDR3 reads CASGVGVNTEAFF. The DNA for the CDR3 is TGTGCCAGCGGGGTAGGGGTGAACACTGAAGCTTTCTTT.

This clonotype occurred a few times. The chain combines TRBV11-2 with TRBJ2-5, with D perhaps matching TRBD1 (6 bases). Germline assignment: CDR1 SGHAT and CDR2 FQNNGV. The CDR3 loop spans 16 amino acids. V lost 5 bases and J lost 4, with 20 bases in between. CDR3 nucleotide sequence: TGTGCCAGCAGCCCCTCCGAGGGGGTAATGAGAGAGACCCAGTACTTC. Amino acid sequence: CASSPSEGVMRETQYF.

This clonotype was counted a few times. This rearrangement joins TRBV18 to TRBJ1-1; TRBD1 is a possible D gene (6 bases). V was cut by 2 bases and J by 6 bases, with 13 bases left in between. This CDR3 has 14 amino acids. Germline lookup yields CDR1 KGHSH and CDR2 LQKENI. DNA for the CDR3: TGTGCCAGCTCACCAGTTAACAGGGAGGCTGAAGCTTTCTTT. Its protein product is CASSPVNREAEAFF.

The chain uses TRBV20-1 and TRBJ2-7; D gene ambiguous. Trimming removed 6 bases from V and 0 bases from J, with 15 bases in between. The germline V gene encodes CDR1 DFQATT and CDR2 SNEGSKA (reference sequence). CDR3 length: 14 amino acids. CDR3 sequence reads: CSATPKSGSYEQYF. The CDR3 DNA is TGCAGTGCCACGCCGAAGTCCGGCTCCTACGAGCAGTACTTC.

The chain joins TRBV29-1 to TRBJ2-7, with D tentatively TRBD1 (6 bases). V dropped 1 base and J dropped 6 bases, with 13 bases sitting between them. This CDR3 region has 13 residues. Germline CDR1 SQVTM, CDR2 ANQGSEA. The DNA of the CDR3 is TGCAGCGTTGAAGGAAACAGGGCTGGCGAGCAGTACTTC. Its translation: CSVEGNRAGEQYF.

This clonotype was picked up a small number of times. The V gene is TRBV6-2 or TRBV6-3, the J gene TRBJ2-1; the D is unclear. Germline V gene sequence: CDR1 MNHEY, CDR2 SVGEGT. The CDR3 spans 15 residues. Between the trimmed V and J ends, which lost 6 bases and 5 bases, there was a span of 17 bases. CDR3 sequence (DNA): TGTGCCAGCAGCTCGACATTTGGCTGGCACAATGAGCAGTTCTTC. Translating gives CASSSTFGWHNEQFF.

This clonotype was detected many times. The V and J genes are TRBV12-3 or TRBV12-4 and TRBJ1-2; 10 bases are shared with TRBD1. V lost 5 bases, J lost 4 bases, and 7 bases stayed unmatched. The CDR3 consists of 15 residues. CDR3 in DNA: TGTGCCAGCAGTCCGGGACAGGGGCCCTTCTATGGCTACACCTTC. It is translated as CASSPGQGPFYGYTF.

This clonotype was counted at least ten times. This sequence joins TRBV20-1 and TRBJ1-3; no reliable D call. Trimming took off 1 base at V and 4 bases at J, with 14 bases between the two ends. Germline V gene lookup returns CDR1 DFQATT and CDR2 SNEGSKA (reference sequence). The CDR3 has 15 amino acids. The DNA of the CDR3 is TGCAGTGCTAGAGGGGGTACGCCCTCGGGAAACACCATATATTTT. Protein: CSARGGTPSGNTIYF.

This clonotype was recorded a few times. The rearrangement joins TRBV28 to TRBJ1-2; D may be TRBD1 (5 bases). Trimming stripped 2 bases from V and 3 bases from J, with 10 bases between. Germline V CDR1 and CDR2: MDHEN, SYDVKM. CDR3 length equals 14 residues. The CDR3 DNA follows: TGTGCCAGCAGTTTACCCGGGACGGACTATGGCTACACCTTC. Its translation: CASSLPGTDYGYTF.

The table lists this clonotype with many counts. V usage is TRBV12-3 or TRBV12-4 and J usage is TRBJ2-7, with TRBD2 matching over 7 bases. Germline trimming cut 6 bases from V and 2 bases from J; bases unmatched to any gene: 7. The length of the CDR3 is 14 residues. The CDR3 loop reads CASSQSGTPYEQYF. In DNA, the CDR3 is TGTGCCAGCAGCCAGAGCGGGACCCCCTACGAGCAGTACTTC.

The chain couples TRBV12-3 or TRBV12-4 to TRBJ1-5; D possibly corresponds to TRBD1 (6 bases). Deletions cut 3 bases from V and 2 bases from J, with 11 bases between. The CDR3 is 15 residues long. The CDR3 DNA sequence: TGTGCCAGCAGTTTGAGGGGGACTGGCAATCAGCCCCAGCATTTT. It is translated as CASSLRGTGNQPQHF.

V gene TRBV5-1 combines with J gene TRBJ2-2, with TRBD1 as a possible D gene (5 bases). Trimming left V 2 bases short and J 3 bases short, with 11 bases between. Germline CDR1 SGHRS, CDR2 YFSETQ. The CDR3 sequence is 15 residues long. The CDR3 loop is CASSFGQGDTGELFF. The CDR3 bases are TGCGCCAGCAGCTTCGGGCAGGGCGACACCGGGGAGCTGTTTTTT.

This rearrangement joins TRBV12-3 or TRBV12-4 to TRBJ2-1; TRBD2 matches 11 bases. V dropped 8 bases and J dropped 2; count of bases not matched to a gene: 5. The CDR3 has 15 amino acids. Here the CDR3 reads CASDISGRAYNEQFF. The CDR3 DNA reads TGTGCCAGCGACATTAGCGGGAGGGCCTACAATGAGCAGTTCTTC.

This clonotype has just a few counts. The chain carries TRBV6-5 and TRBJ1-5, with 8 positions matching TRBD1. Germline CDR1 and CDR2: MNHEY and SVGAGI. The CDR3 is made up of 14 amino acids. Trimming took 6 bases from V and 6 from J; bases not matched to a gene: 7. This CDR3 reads CASRKTGESQPQHF. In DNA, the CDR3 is TGTGCCAGCAGAAAGACAGGGGAAAGTCAGCCCCAGCATTTT.

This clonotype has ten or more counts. CDR3 loop: CASSLDLGTSGGAYNEQFF. The CDR3 coding sequence is TGTGCCAGCAGCTTAGATTTGGGGACTAGCGGGGGGGCCTACAATGAGCAGTTCTTC. The genes are TRBV7-6 and TRBJ2-1; 16 positions agree with TRBD2. Germline assignment: CDR1 SGHVS and CDR2 FNYEAQ. V lost 1 base, J lost 2 bases, and 5 bases stayed unmatched. This CDR3 comprises 19 residues.

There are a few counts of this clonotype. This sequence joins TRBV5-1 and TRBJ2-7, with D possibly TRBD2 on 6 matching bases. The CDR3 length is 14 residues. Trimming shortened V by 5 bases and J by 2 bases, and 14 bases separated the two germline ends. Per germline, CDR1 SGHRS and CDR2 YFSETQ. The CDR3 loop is CASRPGLFAYEQYF. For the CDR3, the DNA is TGCGCCAGCAGGCCGGGACTTTTTGCCTACGAGCAGTACTTC.

The CDR3 nucleotides are TGTGCCAGCTCACCGACGGCAGGCCCAGAGACCCAGTACTTC. This translates into CASSPTAGPETQYF. V and J are TRBV18 and TRBJ2-5; the D is unclear. V was clipped by 3 bases and J by 4 bases, with 12 bases between them. Germline V CDR1 and CDR2: KGHSH, LQKENI. The CDR3 covers 14 residues. The whole variable domain, remainder taken from reference TRBV18 and TRBJ2-5, is NAGVMQNPRHLVRRRGQEARLRCSPMKGHSHVYWYRQLPEEGLKFMVYLQKENIIDESGMPKERFSAEFPKEGPSILRIQQVVRGDSAAYFCASSPTAGPETQYFGPGTRLLVL.

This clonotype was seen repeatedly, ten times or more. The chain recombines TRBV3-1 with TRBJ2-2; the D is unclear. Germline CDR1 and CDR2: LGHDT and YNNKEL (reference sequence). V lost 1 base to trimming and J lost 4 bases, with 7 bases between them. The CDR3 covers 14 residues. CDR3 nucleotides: TGTGCCAGCAGCCAAGGACATGGCACCGGGGAGCTGTTTTTT. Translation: CASSQGHGTGELFF.

The CDR3 nucleotides read TGTGCCACCAGATTGGACCGGAGCAATCAGCCCCAGCATTTT. The encoded protein is CATRLDRSNQPQHF. This chain connects TRBV24-1 to TRBJ1-5, with D uncertain. The CDR3 is 14 residues long. CDR1 is KGHDR and CDR2 is SFDVKD in the germline V gene. Trimming cost V 7 bases and J 1 base, with 10 bases left between them.

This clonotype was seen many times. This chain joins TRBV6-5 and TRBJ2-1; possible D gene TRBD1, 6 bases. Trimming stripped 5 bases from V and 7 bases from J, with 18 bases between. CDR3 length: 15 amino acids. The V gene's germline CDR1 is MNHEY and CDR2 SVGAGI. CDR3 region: CASSTGPVLSNEQFF. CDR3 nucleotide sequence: TGTGCCAGCAGTACAGGGCCCGTCTTATCGAATGAGCAGTTCTTC.

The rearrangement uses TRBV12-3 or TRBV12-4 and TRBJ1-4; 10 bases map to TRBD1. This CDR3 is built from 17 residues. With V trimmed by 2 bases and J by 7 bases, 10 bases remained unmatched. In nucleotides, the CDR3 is TGTGCCAGCAGTTTAAAAGACAGGGGGCTAGAGGGTGAAAAACTGTTTTTT. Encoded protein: CASSLKDRGLEGEKLFF.

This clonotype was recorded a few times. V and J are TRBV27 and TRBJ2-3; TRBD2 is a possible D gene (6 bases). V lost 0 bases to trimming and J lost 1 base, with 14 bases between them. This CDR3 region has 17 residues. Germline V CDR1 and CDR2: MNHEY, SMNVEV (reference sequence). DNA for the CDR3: TGTGCCAGCAGTTTATCCGGACTACCCGGGGGCACAGATACGCAGTATTTT. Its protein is CASSLSGLPGGTDTQYF.

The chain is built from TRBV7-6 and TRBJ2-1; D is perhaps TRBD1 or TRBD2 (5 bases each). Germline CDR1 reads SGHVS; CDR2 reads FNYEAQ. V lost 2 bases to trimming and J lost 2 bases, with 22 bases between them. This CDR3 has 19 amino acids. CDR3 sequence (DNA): TGTGCCAGCAGCTTATTGTTTTCGGGGCAGCGCCCAACCTACAATGAGCAGTTCTTC. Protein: CASSLLFSGQRPTYNEQFF. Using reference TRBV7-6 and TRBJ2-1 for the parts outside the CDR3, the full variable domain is GAGVSQSPRYKVTKRGQDVALRCDPISGHVSLYWYRQALGQGPEFLTYFNYEAQQDKSGLPNDRFSAERPEGSISTLTIQRTEQRDSAMYRCASSLLFSGQRPTYNEQFFGPGTRLTVL.

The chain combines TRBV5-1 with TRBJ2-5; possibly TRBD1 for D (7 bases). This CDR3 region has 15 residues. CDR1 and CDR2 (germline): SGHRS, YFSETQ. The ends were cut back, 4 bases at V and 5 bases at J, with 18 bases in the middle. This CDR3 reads CASSGGTARKETQYF. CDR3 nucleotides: TGCGCCAGCAGCGGGGGGACAGCCCGAAAGGAGACCCAGTACTTC.